The rows below give T cell receptor beta chains drawn from one sample of a study of vaccination and CD4 T cells after COVID-19. These TCRs are of unknown antigen specificity. MiXCR, run by TCRdb on the PCR reads, gives a single entry per CDR3 protein. Found here are thousands of distinct CDR3 sequences, roughly 18% of them singletons; the top ten hold around 21%. This sample comprised CD4+ T cells from blood, cultured in vitro, obtained after SARS-CoV-2 vaccination. The receptors here all came from a human donor who had recovered from COVID-19. CDR3s include the opening cysteine and the closing phenylalanine or tryptophan. D genes are given only for firm matches. Clone size is given for some rows only: seen once, a few or many times, or a class if the clone is expanded.

NA	TRBJ2-5	TRBV10-2	NA	15	CASSESYTGMETQYF	TGCGCCAGCAGTGAGTCGTATACGGGAATGGAGACCCAGTACTTC
medium-sized	TRBJ1-5	TRBV7-8	NA	14	CASSRNSMRQPQHF	TGTGCCAGCAGCAGAAACTCGATGCGACAGCCCCAGCATTTT
NA	TRBJ1-3	TRBV28	TRBD1	14	CASTKGQSGNTIYF	TGTGCCAGCACGAAGGGACAGTCTGGAAACACCATATATTTT
NA	TRBJ1-1	TRBV5-1	TRBD1	15	CASSLAQGGYTEAFF	TGCGCCAGCAGCTTGGCCCAGGGGGGATATACTGAAGCTTTCTTT
NA	TRBJ1-3	TRBV6-1	NA	16	CASSDFVGQAGNTIYF	TGTGCCAGCAGTGATTTCGTGGGGCAAGCTGGAAACACCATATATTTT
medium-sized	TRBJ2-5	TRBV7-3	NA	15	CASSLNGASQETQYF	TGTGCCAGCAGCTTAAACGGGGCGTCCCAAGAGACCCAGTACTTC
NA	TRBJ1-6	TRBV19	TRBD1	16	CASSIEYRDRDSPLHF	TGTGCCAGTAGTATAGAGTACCGGGACAGAGATTCACCCCTCCACTTT
NA	TRBJ1-5	TRBV21-1	NA	15	CASSKAANSNQPQHF	TGTGCCAGCAGCAAGGCCGCTAACAGCAATCAGCCCCAGCATTTT
few	TRBJ2-7	TRBV28	TRBD2	14	CASGETSNTYEQYF	TGTGCCAGCGGGGAGACTAGCAATACCTACGAGCAGTACTTC
few	TRBJ1-2	TRBV28	NA	13	CASSSEGRDGYTF	TGTGCCAGCAGTTCGGAAGGGAGGGATGGCTACACCTTC
NA	TRBJ1-5	TRBV19	NA	12	CASRDSNQPQHF	TGTGCCAGCAGAGATAGCAATCAGCCCCAGCATTTT
once	TRBJ2-2	TRBV18	NA	13	CASSQTSSGELFF	TGTGCCAGCTCACAGACGTCGTCCGGGGAGCTGTTTTTT
medium-sized	TRBJ2-7	TRBV7-2	NA	12	CASSHGSYEQYF	TGTGCCAGCAGCCACGGATCCTACGAGCAGTACTTC
NA	TRBJ2-2	TRBV7-3	TRBD1	16	CASSPSQGGNTGELFF	TGTGCCAGCAGTCCCTCACAGGGGGGGAACACCGGGGAGCTGTTTTTT
few	TRBJ2-3	TRBV4-3	TRBD2	13	CASSQGTSGTQYF	TGCGCCAGCAGCCAGGGGACTAGCGGTACGCAGTATTTT
NA	TRBJ2-7	TRBV28	NA	14	CASRVRDRVYEQYF	TGTGCCAGCAGGGTGAGGGATCGTGTCTACGAGCAGTACTTC
few	TRBJ1-5	TRBV18	NA	14	CASSPLQANQPQHF	TGTGCCAGCTCACCCCTACAGGCGAATCAGCCCCAGCATTTT
NA	TRBJ2-2	TRBV6-1	TRBD2	15	CASSEGSGGYGELFF	TGTGCCAGCAGTGAGGGTAGCGGGGGGTACGGGGAGCTGTTTTTT
few	TRBJ2-1	TRBV6-1	TRBD1	16	CASSAPDRGFDNEQFF	TGTGCCAGCAGTGCCCCCGACAGGGGGTTTGACAATGAGCAGTTCTTC
NA	TRBJ1-6	TRBV5-5	TRBD1	18	CASSGPDRVLSYNSPLHF	TGTGCCAGCAGCGGCCCAGACAGGGTCCTCTCCTATAATTCACCCCTCCACTTT
NA	TRBJ2-7	TRBV2	NA	14	CASSGRGSSYEQYF	TGTGCCAGCAGTGGCCGGGGAAGCTCCTACGAGCAGTACTTC
few	TRBJ2-7	TRBV28	NA	19	CASSVTTYRASRSSYEQYF	TGTGCCAGCAGCGTTACTACCTATCGGGCCTCACGGAGCTCCTACGAGCAGTACTTC
few	TRBJ1-3	TRBV7-9	NA	16	CASSLAGTTSGNTIYF	TGTGCCAGCAGCTTAGCTGGTACGACCTCTGGAAACACCATATATTTT
few	TRBJ2-3	TRBV21-1	NA	15	CASSKLAGATDTQYF	TGTGCCAGCAGCAAACTAGCGGGAGCAACAGATACGCAGTATTTT
NA	TRBJ2-7	TRBV12-3/TRBV12-4	TRBD1	16	CASSPRQGRGPYEQYF	TGTGCCAGCAGTCCCCGACAGGGAAGGGGTCCCTACGAGCAGTACTTC
medium-sized	TRBJ2-5	TRBV7-2	NA	13	CASSSLGSETQYF	TGTGCCAGCAGCTCGCTAGGAAGTGAGACCCAGTACTTC
NA	TRBJ2-6	TRBV18	TRBD1	17	CASSAGTGTRGANVLTF	TGTGCCAGCTCAGCCGGGACAGGGACTCGCGGGGCCAACGTCCTGACTTTC
large	TRBJ1-2	TRBV6-2/TRBV6-3	NA	17	CASTLRGDGRTNYGYTF	TGTGCCAGCACCCTACGCGGGGACGGAAGGACTAACTATGGCTACACCTTC
few	TRBJ2-3	TRBV10-3	TRBD2	15	CAISPSGVGTDTQYF	TGTGCCATCAGCCCTAGCGGGGTTGGCACAGATACGCAGTATTTT
NA	TRBJ2-1	TRBV11-3	NA	16	CASSLIGLGMYNEQFF	TGTGCCAGCAGCCTAATCGGACTTGGGATGTACAATGAGCAGTTCTTC
NA	TRBJ2-1	TRBV11-2	NA	15	CASSLVARWLNEQFF	TGTGCCAGCAGCTTAGTAGCTAGATGGCTCAATGAGCAGTTCTTC
many	TRBJ2-5	TRBV7-8	TRBD1	14	CASSEQGAGETQYF	TGTGCCAGCAGCGAACAGGGGGCGGGAGAGACCCAGTACTTC
few	TRBJ2-5	TRBV5-1	TRBD1	16	CASSLPPRTGGETQYF	TGCGCCAGCAGCTTGCCCCCCAGGACAGGGGGGGAGACCCAGTACTTC
medium-sized	TRBJ2-3	TRBV20-1	NA	11	CSANRIDTQYF	TGCAGTGCTAATCGGATTGATACGCAGTATTTT
NA	TRBJ2-2	TRBV28	NA	12	CASSWAIGELFF	TGTGCCAGCAGCTGGGCGATCGGGGAGCTGTTTTTT
many	TRBJ2-5	TRBV28	NA	15	CASSASGTPSGAQYF	TGTGCCAGCAGTGCATCCGGGACCCCCAGTGGGGCCCAGTACTTC
medium-sized	TRBJ2-7	TRBV20-1	NA	14	CSAIGSGWGYEQYF	TGCAGTGCTATCGGATCAGGGTGGGGCTACGAGCAGTACTTC
NA	TRBJ2-5	TRBV4-1	NA	17	CASSQERRGRPKETQYF	TGCGCCAGCAGCCAAGAGCGGCGGGGTAGGCCGAAAGAGACCCAGTACTTC
NA	TRBJ1-2	TRBV2	NA	12	CASSQTGGGYTF	TGTGCCAGCAGTCAGACAGGTGGTGGCTACACCTTC
NA	TRBJ2-5	TRBV5-1	NA	14	CASSFARKEETQYF	TGCGCCAGCAGCTTTGCACGGAAGGAAGAGACCCAGTACTTC
NA	TRBJ2-5	TRBV5-1	TRBD1	14	CASSQGQGGETQYF	TGCGCCAGCAGCCAGGGACAGGGGGGTGAGACCCAGTACTTC
few	TRBJ1-1	TRBV10-3	NA	13	CASGYGLNTEAFF	TGTGCCTCTGGGTACGGATTGAACACTGAAGCTTTCTTT
NA	TRBJ2-3	TRBV6-1	TRBD2	13	CAGGRRGTDTQYF	TGTGCCGGGGGAAGGCGGGGGACAGATACGCAGTATTTT
once	TRBJ1-1	TRBV6-1	TRBD1	17	CASSMIRDSGGDTEAFF	TGTGCCAGCAGTATGATCCGGGACAGTGGCGGAGACACTGAAGCTTTCTTT
NA	TRBJ2-1	TRBV5-1	NA	12	CASSVHDTAQFF	TGCGCCAGCAGCGTCCACGACACTGCACAGTTCTTC
medium-sized	TRBJ1-5	TRBV15	NA	14	CATSPRQTGQPQHF	TGTGCCACCAGCCCCAGACAGACTGGTCAGCCCCAGCATTTT
few	TRBJ2-7	TRBV19	TRBD2	14	CASSISGRGYEQYF	TGTGCCAGTAGCATTAGCGGGAGAGGGTACGAGCAGTACTTC